This T cell receptor beta chain was captured by sequencing in a study of cytomegalovirus exposure and HLA in healthy donors. It was with 60 Vbeta and 13 Jbeta primers that the PCR ran. Clones were read by immunoSEQ multiplex PCR, and TCRdb kept only the in-frame ones, dropping some. The sample comprises some 150,000 clones, 80% of which are singletons, and around 2.5% rests with the top ten. Study-wide results and limits: Productive rates of about 87% or about 30% were seen for most TCR beta V segments in an earlier analysis. Association of a missense DCLRE1C variant with TCR beta V- and J-gene trimming was reported in a later analysis. Among donors in an Asian-associated ancestry cluster, a later analysis reportedly found fewer N-insertions than the approximately 700-donor mean. Sequencing depth roughly uniform across donors was assumed in presence/absence analyses.

The CDR3 is 15 residues long. The ends lost 3 bases at V and 4 bases at J; junction bases unmatched: 9. Germline V gene lookup returns CDR1 SGHRS and CDR2 YFSETQ. Notes on this clone: Its antigen remains unknown.

This receptor was taken from a man in his fifties or sixties in good health and CMV-seronegative. The V and J genes are TRBV5-1 and TRBJ2-5; 7 bases map to TRBD1. Material for sequencing was PBMCs. Here the CDR3 reads CASSSGRGLGETQYF. The CDR3 region has the DNA TGCGCCAGCAGCTCCGGCAGGGGGTTAGGAGAGACCCAGTACTTC. Based on the CDR3 plus reference TRBV5-1 and TRBJ2-5, the full variable domain is KAGVTQTPRYLIKTRGQQVTLSCSPISGHRSVSWYQQTPGQGLQFLFEYFSETQRNKGNFPGRFSGRQFSNSRSEMNVSTLELGDSALYLCASSSGRGLGETQYFGPGTRLLVL.